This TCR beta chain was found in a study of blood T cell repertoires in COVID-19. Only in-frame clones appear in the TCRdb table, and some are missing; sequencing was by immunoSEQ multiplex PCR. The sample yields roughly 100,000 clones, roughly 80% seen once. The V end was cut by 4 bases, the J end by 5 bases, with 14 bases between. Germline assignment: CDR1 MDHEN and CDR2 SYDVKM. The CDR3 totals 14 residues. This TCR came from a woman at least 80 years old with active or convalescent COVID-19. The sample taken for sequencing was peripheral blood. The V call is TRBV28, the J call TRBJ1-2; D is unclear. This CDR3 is CASSSLGRGYGYTF. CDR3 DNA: TGTGCCAGCAGTTCCTTGGGTCGAGGTTATGGCTACACCTTC.